This T cell receptor (beta chain) came from a study of T cells after yellow fever vaccination. CDR1 and CDR2 (germline): SGHTA, FQGNSA. The CDR3 is 13 amino acids. The V end was cut by 5 bases, the J end by 2 bases, with 10 bases between. This clonotype was observed many times. The target antigen is unknown. Study-wide points: Re-detected after boosting: most primary clones, 96% of CD4 and less than 90% of CD8. A limited proportion of clonotypes was detected within both the CD4 and CD8 compartments.

TCRdb processed the 5' RACE reads anew with MiXCR; each CDR3 protein has one entry. The sample has 400,000 or so distinct CDR3 sequences, 6.2% seen once; the top ten hold approximately 15%. J is TRBJ2-7 and V is TRBV7-2; D not certain. The material was PBMCs, obtained 5 days after the yellow fever booster vaccination. The receptor was isolated from a young man who received the YFV17D yellow fever vaccine. The CDR3 DNA sequence: TGTGCCAGCAGCCATAGCAGACCCTACGAGCAGTACTTC. The encoded protein is CASSHSRPYEQYF.